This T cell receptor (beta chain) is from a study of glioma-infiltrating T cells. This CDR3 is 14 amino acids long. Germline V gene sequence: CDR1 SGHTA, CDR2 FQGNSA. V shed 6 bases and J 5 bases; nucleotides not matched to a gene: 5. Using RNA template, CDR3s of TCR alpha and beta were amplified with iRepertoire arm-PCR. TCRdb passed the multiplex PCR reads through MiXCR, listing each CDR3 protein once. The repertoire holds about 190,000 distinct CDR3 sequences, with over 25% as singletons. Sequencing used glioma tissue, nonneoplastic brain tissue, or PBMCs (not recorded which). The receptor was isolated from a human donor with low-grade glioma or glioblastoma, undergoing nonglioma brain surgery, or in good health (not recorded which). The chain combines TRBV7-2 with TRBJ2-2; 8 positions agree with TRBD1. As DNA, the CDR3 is TGTGCCAGCAGTCAGGGGGCGGCAACCGGGGAGCTGTTTTTT. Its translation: CASSQGAATGELFF.